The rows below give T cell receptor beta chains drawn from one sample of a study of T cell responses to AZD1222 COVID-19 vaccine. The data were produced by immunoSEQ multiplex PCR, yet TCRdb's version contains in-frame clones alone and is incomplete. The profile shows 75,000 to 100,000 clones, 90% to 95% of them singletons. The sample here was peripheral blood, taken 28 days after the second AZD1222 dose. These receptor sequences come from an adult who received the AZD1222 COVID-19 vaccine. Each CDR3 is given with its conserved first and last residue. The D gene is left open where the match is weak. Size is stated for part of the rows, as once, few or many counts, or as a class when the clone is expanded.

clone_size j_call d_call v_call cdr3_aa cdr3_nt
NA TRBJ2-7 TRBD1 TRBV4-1 CASSRDRESEQYF TGCGCCAGCAGCCGCGACAGGGAAAGCGAGCAGTACTTC
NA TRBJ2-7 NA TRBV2 CASSEVRVGVEQYF TGTGCCAGCAGTGAAGTTAGGGTAGGGGTCGAGCAGTACTTC
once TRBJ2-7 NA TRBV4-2 CASSPIGGSYEQYF TGTGCCAGCAGCCCCATCGGGGGTAGCTACGAGCAGTACTTC
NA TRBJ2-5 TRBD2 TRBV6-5 CAIRLAGGRQETQYF TGTGCCATTAGGCTAGCGGGGGGCCGCCAAGAGACCCAGTACTTC
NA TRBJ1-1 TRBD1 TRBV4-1 CASSQDRTGGYTEAFF TGCGCCAGCAGCCAAGATAGGACAGGAGGTTACACTGAAGCTTTCTTT
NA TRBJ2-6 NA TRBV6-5 CASSYGGTTGANVLTF TGTGCCAGCAGTTACGGCGGGACGACTGGGGCCAACGTCCTGACTTTC
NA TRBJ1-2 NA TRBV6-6 CASSYPSGQPNYGYTF TGTGCCAGCAGTTATCCCTCGGGACAACCTAACTATGGCTACACCTTC
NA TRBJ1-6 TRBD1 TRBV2 CASSNDRGIGNSPLHF TGTGCCAGCAGCAACGACAGGGGAATTGGTAATTCACCCCTCCACTTT
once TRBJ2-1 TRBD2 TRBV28 CASSSPTSGLYNEQFF TGTGCCAGCAGTTCCCCAACTAGCGGCCTTTACAATGAGCAGTTCTTC
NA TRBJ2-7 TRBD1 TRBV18 CASSPQGGQGEQYF TGTGCCAGCTCACCACAGGGTGGACAGGGGGAGCAGTACTTC
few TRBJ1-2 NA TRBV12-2 CASRLAWPYGYTF TGTGCAAGTCGCTTAGCGTGGCCCTATGGCTACACCTTC
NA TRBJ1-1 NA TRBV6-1 CASSEDPPDTEAFF TGTGCCAGCAGTGAGGATCCGCCAGACACTGAAGCTTTCTTT
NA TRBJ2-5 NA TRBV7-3 CASSLSAQETQYF TGTGCCAGCAGCTTATCTGCCCAGGAGACCCAGTACTTC
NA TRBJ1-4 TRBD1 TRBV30 CAWGGVQGAVEKLFF TGTGCCTGGGGAGGAGTACAGGGGGCGGTTGAAAAACTGTTTTTT
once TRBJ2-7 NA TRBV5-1 CASSLGAGNGYEQYF TGCGCCAGCAGCTTGGGTGCGGGGAACGGCTACGAGCAGTACTTC
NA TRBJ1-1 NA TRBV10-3 CAISEPTGNTEAFF TGTGCCATCAGTGAGCCCACAGGGAATACTGAAGCTTTCTTT
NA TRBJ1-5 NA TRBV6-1 CASSEIFSNQPQHF TGTGCCAGCAGTGAAATCTTTAGCAATCAGCCCCAGCATTTT